A single sample gave rise to the 5 T cell receptor beta chains below, sequenced in a study of patients and donors after allogeneic stem cell transplantation. TCRdb processed the RT-PCR reads anew with MiXCR; each CDR3 protein has one entry. The table lists some 160,000 distinct CDR3 sequences, more than 20% of them singletons. Sequencing used blood, either unsorted or a sorted T cell fraction (not recorded which). Receptors originate from a human donor who was either an allogeneic HSCT recipient or a stem cell or donor lymphocyte infusion donor (not recorded which). It is not recorded whose cells these are; they may come from a transplant donor.

This clonotype showed up many times. The chain employs TRBV20-1 and TRBJ2-3; 11 nucleotides agree with TRBD2. The CDR3 loop spans 14 amino acids. J was trimmed by 2 bases and V by 5 bases; bases with no gene match: 3. Germline V CDR1 and CDR2: DFQATT, SNEGSKA (reference sequence). CDR3 bases: TGCAGTGCTGAACTAGCGGGAGCCACAGATACGCAGTATTTT. Translation gives CSAELAGATDTQYF.

The chain joins TRBV5-1 to TRBJ2-7; tentatively, D is TRBD1 (5 bases). The CDR3 sequence is 16 residues long. CDR1 SGHRS and CDR2 YFSETQ come from the germline V gene. V was cut by 3 bases and J by 3 bases, with 19 bases left in between. CDR3 coding DNA: TGCGCCAGCAGCTGGAAACAGGCGTCTCCTTTCTACGAGCAGTACTTC. As protein: CASSWKQASPFYEQYF. Supplemented by reference TRBV5-1 and TRBJ2-7, the full variable domain reads KAGVTQTPRYLIKTRGQQVTLSCSPISGHRSVSWYQQTPGQGLQFLFEYFSETQRNKGNFPGRFSGRQFSNSRSEMNVSTLELGDSALYLCASSWKQASPFYEQYFGPGTRLTVT.

CDR3 DNA: TGTGCCAGCAATTCGAACACTGAAGCTTTCTTT. Protein: CASNSNTEAFF. The chain has TRBV5-6 and TRBJ1-1, with D unresolved. The length of the CDR3 is 11 residues. Trimming stripped 6 bases from V and 1 base from J, with 4 bases between. CDR1 SGHDT and CDR2 YYEEEE come from the germline V gene. The variable domain in full, with the rest retrieved from reference TRBV5-6 and TRBJ1-1, is DAGVTQSPTHLIKTRGQQVTLRCSPKSGHDTVSWYQQALGQGPQFIFQYYEEEERQRGNFPDRFSGHQFPNYSSELNVNALLLGDSALYLCASNSNTEAFFGQGTRLTVV.

The chain carries TRBV10-3 and TRBJ2-7; no reliable D call. The length of the CDR3 is 16 residues. CDR1 is ENHRY and CDR2 is SYGVKD in the germline V gene. Trimming removed 4 bases from V and 1 base from J, with 17 bases in between. CDR3 nucleotide sequence: TGTGCCATCAGTGGGGCACCCTATAGCTCGTCCTACGAGCAGTACTTC. As protein: CAISGAPYSSSYEQYF.

CDR3 sequence: CASSLSGALNQPQHF. The DNA of the CDR3 is TGCGCCAGCAGCTTGTCGGGGGCGCTAAATCAGCCCCAGCATTTT. V is TRBV5-1 and J is TRBJ1-5, with a tentative D call TRBD1 (6 bases). Trimming left V 1 base short and J 4 bases short, with 12 bases between. CDR1 and CDR2 (germline): SGHRS, YFSETQ. CDR3 length: 15 residues. Together with reference TRBV5-1 and TRBJ1-5, the CDR3 gives the full variable domain: KAGVTQTPRYLIKTRGQQVTLSCSPISGHRSVSWYQQTPGQGLQFLFEYFSETQRNKGNFPGRFSGRQFSNSRSEMNVSTLELGDSALYLCASSLSGALNQPQHFGDGTRLSIL.